These T cell receptor beta chains were read from a single sample in a study of T-cell memory formation after mild COVID-19. MiXCR, run by TCRdb on the 5' RACE reads, gives a single entry per CDR3 protein. Counted here are about 84,000 distinct CDR3 sequences, over 11% occurring once; the ten biggest clones make up roughly 33%. Sequenced sample: PBMCs or a T cell subset sorted from them (not recorded which). All receptors come from an adult woman who had mild COVID-19 (a few samples of this study predate the infection). Cell type and time point are not known. Each CDR3 is given with its conserved first and last residue. A D gene is named only where the DNA matches it firmly. Some rows mark clone size as missing; the rest say once, few, many or name a class of expanded clone.

j_call | clone_size | v_call | d_call | cdr3_length | cdr3_aa | cdr3_nt
TRBJ2-7 | many | TRBV12-3/TRBV12-4 | NA | 15 | CASSLARVFSYEQYF | TGTGCCAGCAGTTTAGCGAGAGTTTTCTCCTACGAGCAGTACTTC
TRBJ1-2 | NA | TRBV5-1 | TRBD1 | 13 | CASSTTGDYGYTF | TGCGCCAGCAGCACAACAGGGGACTATGGCTACACCTTC
TRBJ2-1 | many | TRBV20-1 | NA | 15 | CSASGWGADYNEQFF | TGCAGTGCTAGCGGTTGGGGAGCCGATTACAATGAGCAGTTCTTC
TRBJ2-1 | few | TRBV7-9 | NA | 15 | CASSFPGAAYNEQFF | TGTGCCAGCAGCTTTCCAGGGGCCGCCTACAATGAGCAGTTCTTC
TRBJ2-1 | NA | TRBV6-5 | TRBD2 | 15 | CASRTSGGASNEQFF | TGTGCCAGCAGAACGAGCGGGGGTGCCTCTAATGAGCAGTTCTTC
TRBJ1-4 | NA | TRBV6-6 | TRBD1 | 14 | CAGSQGAGREKLFF | TGTGCCGGCTCACAGGGGGCTGGGCGTGAAAAACTGTTTTTT
TRBJ2-3 | few | TRBV6-5 | NA | 15 | CASSATGGAEDTQYF | TGTGCCAGCAGTGCCACCGGGGGCGCGGAAGATACGCAGTATTTT
TRBJ2-1 | NA | TRBV29-1 | NA | 15 | CSVGGAYPTYNEQFF | TGCAGCGTTGGTGGGGCCTACCCTACCTACAATGAGCAGTTCTTC
TRBJ1-1 | NA | TRBV30 | NA | 13 | CASFMGMNTEAFF | TGTGCCTCATTCATGGGGATGAACACTGAAGCTTTCTTT
TRBJ2-3 | NA | TRBV7-9 | NA | 15 | CASSVGSSSTDTQYF | TGTGCCAGCAGCGTCGGGTCCTCTAGCACAGATACGCAGTATTTT
TRBJ1-5 | few | TRBV7-2 | NA | 13 | CASSLISNQPQHF | TGTGCCAGCAGCTTAATTAGCAATCAGCCCCAGCATTTT
TRBJ2-1 | NA | TRBV20-1 | NA | 17 | CSAQTGPAASSYNEQFF | TGCAGTGCCCAAACAGGGCCAGCGGCCAGCTCCTACAATGAGCAGTTCTTC
TRBJ2-2 | few | TRBV12-3/TRBV12-4 | NA | 14 | CASSSIPSAGELFF | TGTGCCAGCAGTTCGATTCCCTCGGCCGGGGAGCTGTTTTTT
TRBJ2-7 | NA | TRBV12-3/TRBV12-4 | NA | 16 | CASPPRCRGADYEQYF | TGTGCCAGCCCACCTCGGTGTAGGGGGGCAGACTACGAGCAGTACTTC
TRBJ1-1 | NA | TRBV6-6 | NA | 12 | CASMDTGFEAFF | TGTGCCAGCATGGACACGGGGTTTGAAGCTTTCTTT
TRBJ1-5 | NA | TRBV5-1 | NA | 15 | CASSLGPDGYQPQHF | TGCGCCAGCAGCTTGGGGCCAGATGGATATCAGCCCCAGCATTTT
TRBJ2-7 | few | TRBV15 | TRBD2 | 16 | CATSRHKPGTTYEQYF | TGTGCCACCAGCAGACACAAACCCGGGACTACCTACGAGCAGTACTTC